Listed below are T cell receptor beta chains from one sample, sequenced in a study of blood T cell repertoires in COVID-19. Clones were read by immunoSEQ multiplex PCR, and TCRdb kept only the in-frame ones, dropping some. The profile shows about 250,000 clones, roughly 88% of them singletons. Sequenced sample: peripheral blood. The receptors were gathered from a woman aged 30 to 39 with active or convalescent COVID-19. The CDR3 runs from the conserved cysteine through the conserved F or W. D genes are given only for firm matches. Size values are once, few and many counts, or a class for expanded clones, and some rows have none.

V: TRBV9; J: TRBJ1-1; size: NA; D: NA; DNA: TGTGCCAGCAAGCCGCGGGGAAACACTGAAGCTTTCTTT; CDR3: CASKPRGNTEAFF
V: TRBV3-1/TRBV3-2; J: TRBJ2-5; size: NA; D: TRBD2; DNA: TGTGCCAGCAGCCTTCGACTAGCGGGGGGAGGGGAGACCCAGTACTTC; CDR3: CASSLRLAGGGETQYF
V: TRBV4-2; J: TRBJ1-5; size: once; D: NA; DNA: TGTGCCAGCAGCCAAGATCGGACAGAGCTTAGCAATCAGCCCCAGCATTTT; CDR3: CASSQDRTELSNQPQHF
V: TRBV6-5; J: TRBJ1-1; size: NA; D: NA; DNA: TGTGCCAGCGGCCACAGGACGGCTGAAGCTTTCTTT; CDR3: CASGHRTAEAFF
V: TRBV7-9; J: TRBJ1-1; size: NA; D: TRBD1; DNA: TGTGCCAGCAGCCCGGGACAGCCCGGGGACACTGAAGCTTTCTTT; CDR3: CASSPGQPGDTEAFF
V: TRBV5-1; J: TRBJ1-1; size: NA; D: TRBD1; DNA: TGCGCCAGCAGCCAAGGGACAGGGGGCCTGGGATCAGCTTTCTTT; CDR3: CASSQGTGGLGSAFF
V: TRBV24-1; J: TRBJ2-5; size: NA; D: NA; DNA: TGTGCCACCAGTCAAGGGGGTGTACAAGAGACCCAGTACTTC; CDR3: CATSQGGVQETQYF
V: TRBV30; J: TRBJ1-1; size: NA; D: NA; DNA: TGTGCCTGGAGTTCAGGAGGGGACACTGAAGCTTTCTTT; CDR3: CAWSSGGDTEAFF
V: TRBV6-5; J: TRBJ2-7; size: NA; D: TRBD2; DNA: TGTGCCAGCACCGAGACTAGCGGGGCCGAGCAGTACTTC; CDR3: CASTETSGAEQYF
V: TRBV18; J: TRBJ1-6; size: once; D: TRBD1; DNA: TGTGCCAGCTCACCATTTGGACAGGGGGCTGGTTATAATTCACCCCTCCACTTT; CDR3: CASSPFGQGAGYNSPLHF
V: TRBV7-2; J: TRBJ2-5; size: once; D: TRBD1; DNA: TGTGCCAGCAGCCCACACGCTCAGGGGGCGGGAGAGACCCAGTACTTC; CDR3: CASSPHAQGAGETQYF
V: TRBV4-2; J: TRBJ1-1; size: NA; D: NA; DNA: TGTGCCAGCAGCCAGGGGGGGGTAATGAACACTGAAGCTTTCTTT; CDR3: CASSQGGVMNTEAFF
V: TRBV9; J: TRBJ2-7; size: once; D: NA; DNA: TGTGCCAGCAGCGTAGGTGGGCTCCCTTTTACCTACGAGCAGTACTTC; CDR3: CASSVGGLPFTYEQYF
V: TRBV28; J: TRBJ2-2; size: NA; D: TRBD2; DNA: TGTGCCAGCGAACGGGGGGGCCGTTTGGACACCGGGGAGCTGTTTTTT; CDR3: CASERGGRLDTGELFF
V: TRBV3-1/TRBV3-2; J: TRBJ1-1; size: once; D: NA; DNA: TGTGCCAGCAGCCAAGTGGGGGGGAACACTGAAGCTTTCTTT; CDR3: CASSQVGGNTEAFF
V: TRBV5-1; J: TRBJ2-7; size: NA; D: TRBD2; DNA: TGCGCCAGCAGTTATAGCGGGGGGGCCGCCTACGAGCAGTACTTC; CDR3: CASSYSGGAAYEQYF
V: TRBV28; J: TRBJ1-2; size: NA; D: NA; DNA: TGTGCCAGCAGTTTACTAGCCACTTCTTATGGCTACACCTTC; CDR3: CASSLLATSYGYTF